These 26 T cell receptor beta chains originate from one sample sequenced in a study of blood T cell repertoires in COVID-19. The method was immunoSEQ multiplex PCR; TCRdb's version includes in-frame clones alone and lacks a portion of them. This table holds 100,000 to 150,000 clones, roughly four fifths found once. Sequenced: peripheral blood. All receptors come from a woman aged 50 to 60 with acute or convalescent COVID-19.

The V gene is TRBV5-5, the J gene TRBJ2-7; 9 bases agree with TRBD2. The length of the CDR3 is 16 residues. Germline trimming cut 0 bases from V and 2 bases from J; bases unmatched to any gene: 6. The germline gives CDR1 SGHKS, CDR2 YYEKEE (reference sequence). CDR3: CASSLEAQRGAYEQYF. In DNA, the CDR3 is TGTGCCAGCAGCTTGGAGGCCCAGCGGGGGGCCTACGAGCAGTACTTC.

This sequence joins TRBV6-5 and TRBJ2-3; D not resolved. The CDR3 has 13 amino acids. V was shortened by 0 bases and J by 2 bases, with 3 bases between the two germline ends. Germline V gives CDR1 MNHEY, CDR2 SVGAGI. The CDR3 DNA reads TGTGCCAGCAGTTACTCCCTCACAGATACGCAGTATTTT. This encodes CASSYSLTDTQYF.

The chain joins TRBV4-1 to TRBJ2-3, with D unclear. Germline CDR1 and CDR2: MGHRA and YSYEKL. This CDR3 has 12 amino acids. The germline V and J ends were trimmed by 5 bases and 6 bases, with 9 bases remaining between them. The CDR3 sequence is CASSTEVDTQYF. The CDR3 nucleotides are TGCGCCAGCAGCACAGAAGTGGATACGCAGTATTTT.

This chain uses TRBV19 with TRBJ2-7; D might be TRBD1 (5 bases). Trimming removed 4 bases at V and 6 bases at J, with 16 bases between. The CDR3 sequence is 14 residues long. The germline V gene encodes CDR1 LNHDA and CDR2 SQIVND (reference sequence). The DNA of the CDR3 is TGTGCCAGTAGTACAAACAACGACAGATCCGAGCAGTACTTC. Amino acid sequence: CASSTNNDRSEQYF.

The CDR3 sequence: CASSVFPDTSYEQYF. For the CDR3, the DNA is TGTGCCAGCAGTGTATTCCCGGACACTTCCTACGAGCAGTACTTC. The rearrangement joins TRBV28 to TRBJ2-7; TRBD1 is a possible D gene (5 bases). CDR3 length: 15 residues. The V gene lost 5 bases and the J gene lost 1 base, with 15 bases spanning the gap. Germline CDR1 and CDR2: MDHEN and SYDVKM.

The V and J genes are TRBV3-1 (or the pseudogene TRBV3-2) and TRBJ2-2, with 11 bases that match TRBD1. V lost 7 bases, J lost 7 bases, and 8 bases stayed unmatched. Germline CDR1 LGHDT, CDR2 YNNKEL (reference sequence). The CDR3 is made up of 15 amino acids. For the CDR3, the DNA is TGTGCCAGCACGAAAGGACAGGGGGCTGGCGGGGAGCTGTTTTTT. Translated: CASTKGQGAGGELFF.

The CDR3 nucleotides read TGTGCCAGCAGCTTAAACAACAGGCTAACTCCCGGGGAGCTGTTTTTT. Translating gives CASSLNNRLTPGELFF. The chain recombines TRBV7-2 with TRBJ2-2, with D possibly being TRBD1 (5 bases). The germline V gene has CDR1 SGHTA and CDR2 FQGNSA. The CDR3 sequence is 16 residues long. Trimming stripped 2 bases from V and 6 bases from J, with 16 bases between.

The chain combines TRBV2 with TRBJ1-2, with D uncertain. CDR3 size: 11 residues. Germline V lookup: CDR1 SNHLY, CDR2 FYNNEI. The ends were cut back, 0 bases at V and 7 bases at J, with 3 bases in the middle. The CDR3 bases are TGTGCCAGCAGTGAAGCCCGTGGCTACACCTTC. Its protein product is CASSEARGYTF.

This clone was seen only a few times. DNA of the CDR3: TGTGCCAGCAGCTCGTGGACAGTCTCCTACGAGCAGTACTTC. It specifies CASSSWTVSYEQYF. This chain links TRBV5-6 with TRBJ2-7; a possible D gene is TRBD1 (6 bases). Germline CDR1 SGHDT, CDR2 YYEEEE. The V gene lost 3 bases and the J gene lost 0 bases, with 10 bases spanning the gap. The CDR3 totals 14 residues.

This chain connects TRBV19 to TRBJ2-3; 8 bases map to TRBD2. This CDR3 is 14 amino acids long. Germline V gives CDR1 LNHDA, CDR2 SQIVND (reference sequence). The V and J ends lost 0 bases and 7 bases, in that order; junction bases with no gene match: 3. This CDR3 reads CASSIDTSGNTQYF. CDR3 DNA: TGTGCCAGTAGTATAGACACTAGCGGAAATACGCAGTATTTT.

The chain carries TRBV10-3 and TRBJ1-1, with 10 bases fitting TRBD1. Looked up from germline, CDR1 is ENHRY and CDR2 is SYGVKD. This CDR3 has 14 residues. Trimming took 10 bases from V and 5 from J; bases not matched to a gene: 10. This CDR3 reads CATARDRGGTEAFF. In nucleotides, the CDR3 is TGTGCCACCGCTAGGGACAGGGGAGGTACTGAAGCTTTCTTT.

Only one count was recorded for this clone. The chain uses TRBV19 and TRBJ1-5, with 11 positions matching TRBD1. There are 15 residues in the CDR3. The trim removed 4 bases at V and 5 bases at J, leaving 4 bases unmatched. Germline V CDR1 and CDR2: LNHDA, SQIVND (reference sequence). The CDR3 region has the DNA TGTGCCAGTAGTACCGGGACAGGGGGAGATCAGCCCCAGCATTTT. It yields the protein CASSTGTGGDQPQHF. Based on the CDR3 plus reference TRBV19 and TRBJ1-5, the full variable domain is DGGITQSPKYLFRKEGQNVTLSCEQNLNHDAMYWYRQDPGQGLRLIYYSQIVNDFQKGDIAEGYSVSREKKESFPLTVTSAQKNPTAFYLCASSTGTGGDQPQHFGDGTRLSIL.

The rearrangement links TRBV5-1 to TRBJ2-5, with 11 nucleotides matching TRBD2. V was pared by 5 bases and J by 0 bases, with 9 bases of the junction left unmatched. Germline lookup yields CDR1 SGHRS and CDR2 YFSETQ. The length of the CDR3 is 17 residues. The CDR3 reads CASSLSGTSGYQETQYF. CDR3 DNA sequence: TGCGCCAGCAGTTTGTCCGGGACTAGCGGTTACCAAGAGACCCAGTACTTC.

This clone was observed a handful of times. The chain has TRBV6-6 and TRBJ2-1; D remains unclear. The CDR3 consists of 16 residues. CDR1 is MNHNY and CDR2 is SVGAGI in the germline V gene (reference sequence). Trimming removed 2 bases at V and 8 bases at J, with 19 bases between. CDR3 DNA sequence: TGTGCCAGCAGTTACCCTGTTGGCCTGGCTTTTGATGAGCAGTTCTTC. Translation gives CASSYPVGLAFDEQFF.

This sequence joins TRBV5-1 and TRBJ2-1, with TRBD2 identical over 12 bases. The CDR3 extends over 15 amino acids. In germline, CDR1 is SGHRS, CDR2 YFSETQ. The V segment lost 4 bases and the J segment 7 bases; nucleotides outside the gene matches: 6. CDR3 in amino acids: CASSLRLAGDNEQFF. The CDR3 coding sequence is TGCGCCAGCAGCCTTAGACTAGCGGGAGATAATGAGCAGTTCTTC.

This sequence joins TRBV28 and TRBJ2-1; 10 positions match TRBD2. V was pared by 6 bases and J by 7 bases, with 9 bases of the junction left unmatched. CDR3 length equals 15 residues. Germline CDR1 reads MDHEN; CDR2 reads SYDVKM. Here the CDR3 reads CASSTPGLAKNEQFF. The CDR3 coding sequence is TGTGCCAGCAGCACTCCGGGACTAGCGAAAAATGAGCAGTTCTTC.

The genes are TRBV6-5 and TRBJ1-1, with 7 bases matching TRBD1. The CDR3 loop spans 15 amino acids. Germline V gene sequence: CDR1 MNHEY, CDR2 SVGAGI. V lost 5 bases, J lost 3 bases, and 9 bases stayed unmatched. In DNA form, the CDR3 reads TGTGCCAGCAGTCCGCGCGACAGGGCCGACACTGAAGCTTTCTTT. Translated: CASSPRDRADTEAFF.

The chain employs TRBV3-1 (or the pseudogene TRBV3-2) and TRBJ2-7, with 10 bases matching TRBD2. Germline V CDR1 and CDR2: LGHDT, YNNKEL (reference sequence). The V gene end was trimmed by 1 base and the J gene end by 6 bases; junction bases not matched to a gene: 6. The CDR3 length is 15 residues. Here the CDR3 DNA reads TGTGCCAGCAGCCAAGGCCAAGGACTAGCGGCCGAGCAGTACTTC. It translates to CASSQGQGLAAEQYF.

V and J are TRBV28 and TRBJ2-1; TRBD2 agrees at 7 bases. There are 18 residues in the CDR3. Germline V gene lookup returns CDR1 MDHEN and CDR2 SYDVKM. The ends lost 3 bases at V and 3 bases at J; junction bases unmatched: 14. The chain's CDR3 is CASSLISKLWEGYNEQFF. CDR3 nucleotides: TGTGCCAGCAGTTTGATTTCGAAGTTGTGGGAGGGCTACAATGAGCAGTTCTTC.

V gene TRBV28 combines with J gene TRBJ1-1; possibly TRBD1 for D (5 bases). Germline V gene sequence: CDR1 MDHEN, CDR2 SYDVKM. Trimming took 0 bases from V and 5 from J, leaving 10 bases between them. The CDR3 totals 14 residues. The CDR3: CASSLWSRVTEAFF. CDR3 sequence (DNA): TGTGCCAGCAGTTTATGGTCCAGGGTGACTGAAGCTTTCTTT.

This clone appeared a single time. The chain links TRBV10-3 to TRBJ2-3, with D hard to call. The CDR3 spans 13 residues. The germline V gene encodes CDR1 ENHRY and CDR2 SYGVKD. V lost 8 bases to trimming and J lost 4 bases, with 13 bases between them. The CDR3 protein is CAIRASSPDTQYF. The CDR3 nucleotides are TGTGCCATCCGCGCTAGTTCCCCAGATACGCAGTATTTT.

In DNA form, the CDR3 reads TGTGCCAGCAGCTTCGCTAGCGGGAGGGCCCACGAGCAGTACTTC. Translating it yields CASSFASGRAHEQYF. The chain uses TRBV5-4 and TRBJ2-7; 12 nucleotides agree with TRBD2. The CDR3 is made up of 15 amino acids. V shed 2 bases and J 5 bases; nucleotides not matched to a gene: 5. Looked up from germline, CDR1 is SGHNT and CDR2 is YYREEE (reference sequence). Based on the CDR3 plus reference TRBV5-4 and TRBJ2-7, the full variable domain is ETGVTQSPTHLIKTRGQQVTLRCSSQSGHNTVSWYQQALGQGPQFIFQYYREEENGRGNFPPRFSGLQFPNYSSELNVNALELDDSALYLCASSFASGRAHEQYFGPGTRLTVT.

The chain joins TRBV2 to TRBJ1-1; D not certain. This CDR3 comprises 16 residues. V lost 6 bases to trimming and J lost 0 bases, with 17 bases between them. Germline V gene data show CDR1 as SNHLY and CDR2 as FYNNEI. CDR3 nucleotide sequence: TGTGCCAGCAGAACCGGCCCCCCAGGCGTGAACACTGAAGCTTTCTTT. It translates to CASRTGPPGVNTEAFF.

The V and J genes are TRBV3-1 (or the pseudogene TRBV3-2) and TRBJ1-1; 9 bases are shared with TRBD1. CDR1 LGHDT and CDR2 YNNKEL come from the germline V gene (reference sequence). This CDR3 region has 13 residues. Trimming at V came to 3 bases and at J to 10 bases, leaving 6 bases not matched to a gene. CDR3 DNA sequence: TGTGCCAGCAGCCAGGGACAGGGTAATGCAGCTTTCTTT. Protein: CASSQGQGNAAFF.

The genes are TRBV5-1 and TRBJ2-1; D may be TRBD2 (7 bases). CDR3 length: 14 amino acids. V was cut by 4 bases and J by 9 bases, with 17 bases left in between. CDR1 and CDR2 from the germline V gene are SGHRS and YFSETQ. This CDR3 is CASSGGAGNSEQFF. CDR3 DNA sequence: TGCGCCAGCAGCGGGGGGGCGGGGAACAGTGAGCAGTTCTTC.

V and J are TRBV3-1 (or the pseudogene TRBV3-2) and TRBJ2-5, with TRBD1 identical over 12 bases. This CDR3 region has 15 residues. The germline V gene encodes CDR1 LGHDT and CDR2 YNNKEL (reference sequence). J was trimmed by 5 bases and V by 5 bases; bases with no gene match: 6. CDR3 nucleotide sequence: TGTGCCAGCAGCTTCTGGGACAGGGGGCGGGAGACCCAGTACTTC. It translates to CASSFWDRGRETQYF.